This T cell receptor (beta chain) was recovered during a study of T cell repertoires in cytomegalovirus infection. V lost 5 bases to trimming and J lost 5 bases; unmatched junction nucleotides: 7. The CDR3 runs 15 residues. The germline V gene encodes CDR1 SGHTA and CDR2 FQGNSA. TCRdb fed the reads into MiXCR, producing one record per CDR3 protein. This table has about 260,000 distinct CDR3 sequences, 9.1% appearing once. The table lists this clonotype with many counts. The sequence came from a human donor in good health (CMV status not recorded). Some clones in this sample may be carry-over from other donors' samples. The specimen was PBMCs. J is TRBJ2-1 and V is TRBV7-2; 9 bases match TRBD1. CDR3 coding DNA: TGTGCCAGCAGCGCGGGACAGGGAGATCACAATGAGCAGTTCTTC. This gives the protein CASSAGQGDHNEQFF.